The 13 T cell receptor beta chains below come from one sample, sequenced in a study of spatial heterogeneity in lung cancer. Study-wide results and caveats: Tracking of tumor mutation counts was seen in expanded intratumoral alpha and beta TCR counts.

MiXCR was run by TCRdb on the 5' RACE reads, yielding one entry per CDR3 protein. The table shows 13,000 or so distinct CDR3 sequences, with over 4.5% occurring only once. Their recognized antigens are unknown. Time point indicated: sample taken at primary tumor resection. This specimen consisted of lung tumor tissue, obtained at surgery. The receptors shown here come from a male donor with early-stage non-small cell lung cancer.

This clonotype was counted ten times or more. This beta chain is off target for a library built for alpha chains, so its abundance means little. This chain connects TRBV28 to TRBJ2-7; D tentatively reads TRBD1 or TRBD2 (5 bases each). CDR1 is MDHEN, CDR2 SYDVKM, per germline. V was shortened by 11 bases and J by 6 bases, with 17 bases between the two germline ends. The CDR3 has 12 amino acids. CDR3 residues: CAGATPGGEQYF. The CDR3 DNA is TGTGCCGGGGCGACCCCTGGGGGCGAGCAGTACTTC.

This clonotype was counted ten times or more. Because this beta chain is a stray read in a library intended to capture alpha chains, its abundance should not be given much weight. The J gene is TRBJ2-3, the V gene TRBV24-1; 12 bases are shared with TRBD1. The V and J ends lost 7 bases and 5 bases, in that order; junction bases with no gene match: 6. CDR1 and CDR2 (germline): KGHDR, SFDVKD. CDR3 size: 15 residues. CDR3 in amino acids: CATRGQGAEQDTQYF. CDR3 bases: TGTGCCACCAGGGGACAGGGGGCGGAACAAGATACGCAGTATTTT.

In its sample, this clonotype was seen many times. This beta chain is a stray read from a library made for alpha chains; its abundance is not meaningful. The V call is TRBV11-1, the J call TRBJ1-3, with 7 nucleotides matching TRBD1. There are 16 residues in the CDR3. V lost 5 bases to trimming and J lost 4 bases; unmatched junction nucleotides: 11. In germline, CDR1 is SGHAT, CDR2 FQDESV (reference sequence). CDR3 in DNA: TGTGCCAGCAGCCTCGACAGGGCTAGAGGCGGAAACACCATATATTTT. Protein: CASSLDRARGGNTIYF.

Ten or more counts support this clonotype. This beta chain is off target for a library built for alpha chains, so its abundance means little. The CDR3 sequence: CASSLGFRGAEAFF. The CDR3, as DNA: TGCGCCAGCAGCTTGGGCTTCAGGGGCGCTGAAGCTTTCTTT. The chain carries TRBV5-1 and TRBJ1-1; D may be TRBD1 (6 bases). Between the trimmed V and J ends, which lost 0 bases and 6 bases, there was a span of 12 bases. CDR3 length equals 14 residues. Per germline, CDR1 SGHRS and CDR2 YFSETQ.

This clonotype was detected ten times or more. In a library made to pick up alpha chains, this beta chain is a stray read with a size that means little. The V gene is TRBV6-1, the J gene TRBJ1-4; TRBD1 matches 8 bases. Germline V CDR1 and CDR2: MNHNS, SASEGT. The trim removed 4 bases at V and 11 bases at J, leaving 12 bases unmatched. The CDR3 is made up of 15 amino acids. CDR3 coding DNA: TGTGCCAGCAGTGTGGGACAGGCTCTCATCGGGAAACTGTTTTTT. Protein product: CASSVGQALIGKLFF.

This clonotype was recorded many times. This beta chain is a stray read from a library made for alpha chains; its abundance is not meaningful. This rearrangement joins TRBV5-1 to TRBJ2-3; D is undetermined. The germline gives CDR1 SGHRS, CDR2 YFSETQ. The CDR3 runs 14 residues. V shed 1 base and J shed 6 bases, with 12 bases lying between them. The CDR3 loop reads CASSLQDIEDTQYF. The CDR3 nucleotides read TGCGCCAGCAGCTTGCAGGATATAGAGGATACGCAGTATTTT.

This clonotype was found a few times. For a library built for alpha chains, this beta chain is a stray read; little rests on its size. The rearrangement uses TRBV5-1 and TRBJ2-3, with 7 positions matching TRBD1. Per germline, CDR1 SGHRS and CDR2 YFSETQ. The CDR3 length is 16 residues. V lost 4 bases and J lost 2; bases outside the gene matches: 10. The DNA of the CDR3 is TGCGCCAGCAGCGCAAACACGGACAGGTCCACAGATACGCAGTATTTT. Protein: CASSANTDRSTDTQYF.

This clonotype has at least ten counts. A library prepared for alpha chains yielded this beta chain as an off-target read; its size is of little meaning. This sequence joins TRBV5-1 and TRBJ1-2; 9 bases are shared with TRBD1. The CDR3 covers 15 residues. Germline CDR1 is SGHRS and CDR2 is YFSETQ. Trimming removed 0 bases from V and 4 bases from J; junction bases left unmatched: 4. The CDR3 region has the DNA TGCGCCAGCAGCTTGGTTACAGGGGGCGGCTATGGCTACACCTTC. Its protein is CASSLVTGGGYGYTF.

With respect to this clonotype: This beta chain is an unintended read in a library built for alpha chains; its size means little. The chain links TRBV6-2 or TRBV6-3 to TRBJ2-7; D unresolved. Germline V lookup: CDR1 MNHEY, CDR2 SVGEGT. V was cut by 1 base and J by 2 bases, with 12 bases left in between. There are 15 residues in the CDR3. The CDR3 loop is CASSYLWTPTYEQYF. The CDR3 nucleotides read TGTGCCAGCAGTTACTTGTGGACCCCAACCTACGAGCAGTACTTC.

Points on this clonotype: Little can be read into the size of this beta chain, an off-target read in a library designed for alpha chains. The chain is built from TRBV5-4 and TRBJ2-5; 8 bases agree with TRBD1. CDR3 length equals 14 residues. V was clipped by 5 bases and J by 4 bases; unmatched bases: 7. Per the germline V gene, CDR1 is SGHNT and CDR2 is YYREEE (reference sequence). As DNA, the CDR3 is TGTGCCAGCAGTAGCGGACAGGGCCGAGAGACCCAGTACTTC. Protein: CASSSGQGRETQYF.

A note on this clonotype: In a library made to pick up alpha chains, this beta chain is a stray read with a size that means little. The chain combines TRBV7-2 with TRBJ2-7; TRBD1 matches at 7 bases. V was clipped by 5 bases and J by 2 bases; unmatched bases: 9. Per the germline V gene, CDR1 is SGHTA and CDR2 is FQGNSA. The CDR3 has 15 amino acids. The CDR3 loop reads CASSPTGTDPYEQYF. DNA for the CDR3: TGTGCCAGCAGCCCCACCGGGACAGACCCCTACGAGCAGTACTTC.

This clonotype was detected many times. The size of this beta chain means little, since it is a stray read in a library made for alpha chains. This chain joins TRBV20-1 and TRBJ2-5; D unclear. Looked up from germline, CDR1 is DFQATT and CDR2 is SNEGSKA (reference sequence). CDR3 length: 13 residues. Trimming took off 6 bases at V and 1 base at J, with 12 bases between the two ends. The CDR3 loop is CSAFNGLQETQYF. CDR3 DNA: TGCAGTGCCTTCAACGGGCTCCAAGAGACCCAGTACTTC.

This clonotype was seen repeatedly, ten times or more. This beta chain turned up in a library designed for alpha chains; as an off-target read, its abundance says little. The chain couples TRBV20-1 to TRBJ1-1; no definite D call. Germline loops: CDR1 DFQATT, CDR2 SNEGSKA (reference sequence). This CDR3 region has 13 residues. Trimming took 0 bases from V and 11 from J, leaving 16 bases between them. The CDR3 reads CSARDPRVPWAFF. The CDR3 DNA reads TGCAGTGCTAGAGACCCGCGTGTTCCGTGGGCTTTCTTT.